Listed below are T cell receptor beta chains from one sample, sequenced in a study of identical twins. TCRdb reprocessed the 5' RACE reads with MiXCR, giving one entry per CDR3 protein. The profile shows 570,000 or so distinct CDR3 sequences, 9.6% of them singletons. These records were also assigned to another study, of yellow fever vaccine responses in identical twins.

Sample: PBMCs. The receptors were sampled from a woman aged 18-30 years in good health. Each CDR3 is given with its conserved first and last residue. D genes are given only for firm matches. Size tells how often a clone was seen (once, few, many) or the class of an expanded clone, and some rows leave it out.

V	J	D	size	CDR3
TRBV6-2/TRBV6-3	TRBJ2-1	TRBD1	NA	CASSYPGQGRGNEQFF
TRBV7-9	TRBJ2-7	NA	NA	CASSPKGDFAYEQYF
TRBV28	TRBJ2-5	NA	few	CASSFWGLGETQYF
TRBV7-9	TRBJ2-1	NA	few	CASSLGGGGNEQFF
TRBV20-1	TRBJ2-1	TRBD1	many	CSAVGQADEQFF
TRBV29-1	TRBJ2-1	NA	few	CSVVGVQGGSRNEQFF
TRBV4-3	TRBJ2-5	NA	many	CASSQDSDKGYQETQYF
TRBV5-1	TRBJ2-7	NA	few	CASSLFGAAYEQYF
TRBV6-4	TRBJ2-1	TRBD2	few	CASSEKSSGNNEQFF
TRBV4-2	TRBJ2-4	NA	few	CASSQEYLAFQYF